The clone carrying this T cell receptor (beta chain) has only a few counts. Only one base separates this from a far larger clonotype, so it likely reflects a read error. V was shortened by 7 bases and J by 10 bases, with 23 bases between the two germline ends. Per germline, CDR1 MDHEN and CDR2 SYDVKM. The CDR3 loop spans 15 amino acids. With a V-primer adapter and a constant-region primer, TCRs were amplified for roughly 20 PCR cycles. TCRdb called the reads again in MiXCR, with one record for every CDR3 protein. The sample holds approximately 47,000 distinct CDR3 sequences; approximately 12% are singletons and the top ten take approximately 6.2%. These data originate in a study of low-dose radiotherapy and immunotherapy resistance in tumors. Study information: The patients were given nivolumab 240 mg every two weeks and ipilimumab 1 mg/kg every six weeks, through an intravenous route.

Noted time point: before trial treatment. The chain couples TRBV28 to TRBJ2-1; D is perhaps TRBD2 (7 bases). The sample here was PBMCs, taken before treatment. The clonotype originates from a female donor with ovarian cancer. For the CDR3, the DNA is TGTGCCAGCACCTTGGGTGTTGGGGGGGCCTACGAGCAGTTCTTC. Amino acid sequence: CASTLGVGGAYEQFF.